This T cell receptor (beta chain) emerged from a study of blood T cell repertoires in COVID-19. Losses at the gene ends were 0 bases for V and 1 base for J; bases not matched to a gene: 8. The CDR3 has 18 amino acids. Germline CDR1 MGHRA, CDR2 YSYEKL. Sequencing was performed with immunoSEQ multiplex PCR; in TCRdb, only in-frame clones are kept and a portion is missing. The top ten clones hold 8.4% of a sample with 160,000 or so clones, 82% of them seen once. This sequence originates from a woman aged 70-85 years with acute or convalescent COVID-19. Sequenced sample: peripheral blood. The chain couples TRBV4-1 to TRBJ2-3; 9 bases line up with TRBD2. The CDR3 sequence is CASSQDQAGGAGTDTQYF. The DNA of the CDR3 is TGCGCCAGCAGCCAAGATCAGGCGGGAGGGGCTGGCACAGATACGCAGTATTTT.